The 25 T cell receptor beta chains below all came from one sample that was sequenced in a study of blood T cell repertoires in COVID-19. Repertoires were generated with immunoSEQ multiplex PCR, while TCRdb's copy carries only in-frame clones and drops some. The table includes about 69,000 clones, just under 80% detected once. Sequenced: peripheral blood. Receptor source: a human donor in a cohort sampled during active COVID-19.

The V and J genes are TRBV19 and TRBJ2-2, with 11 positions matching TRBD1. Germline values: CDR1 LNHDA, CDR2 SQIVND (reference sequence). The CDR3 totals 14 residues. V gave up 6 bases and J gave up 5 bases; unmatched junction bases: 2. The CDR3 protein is CASSGTGGTGELFF. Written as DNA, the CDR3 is TGTGCCAGTAGCGGGACAGGGGGTACCGGGGAGCTGTTTTTT.

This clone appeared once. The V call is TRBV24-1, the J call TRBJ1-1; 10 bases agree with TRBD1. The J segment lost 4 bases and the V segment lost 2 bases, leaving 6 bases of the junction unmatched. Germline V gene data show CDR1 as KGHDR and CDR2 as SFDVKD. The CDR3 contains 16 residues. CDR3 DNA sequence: TGTGCCACCAGTGATTCGAGGACAGGGGGACCCACTGAAGCTTTCTTT. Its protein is CATSDSRTGGPTEAFF.

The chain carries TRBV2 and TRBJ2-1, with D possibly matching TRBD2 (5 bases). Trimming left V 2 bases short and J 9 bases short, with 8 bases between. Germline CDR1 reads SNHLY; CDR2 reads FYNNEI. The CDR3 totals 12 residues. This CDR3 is CASSETGVEQFF. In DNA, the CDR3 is TGTGCCAGCAGTGAAACCGGGGTTGAGCAGTTCTTC.

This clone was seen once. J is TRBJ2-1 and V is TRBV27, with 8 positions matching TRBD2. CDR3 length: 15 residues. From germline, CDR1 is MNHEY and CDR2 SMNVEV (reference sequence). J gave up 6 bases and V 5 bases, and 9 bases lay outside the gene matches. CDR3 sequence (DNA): TGTGCCAGCAGTCTTAAGCGGGAGACGGGCAATGAGCAGTTCTTC. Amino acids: CASSLKRETGNEQFF.

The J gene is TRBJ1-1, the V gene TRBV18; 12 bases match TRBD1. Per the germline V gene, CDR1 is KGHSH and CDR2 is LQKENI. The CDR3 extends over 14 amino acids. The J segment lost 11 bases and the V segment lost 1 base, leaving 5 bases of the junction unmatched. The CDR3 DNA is TGTGCCAGCTCACCACGGGGACAGGGGGCTTGGGCTTTCTTT. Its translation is CASSPRGQGAWAFF.

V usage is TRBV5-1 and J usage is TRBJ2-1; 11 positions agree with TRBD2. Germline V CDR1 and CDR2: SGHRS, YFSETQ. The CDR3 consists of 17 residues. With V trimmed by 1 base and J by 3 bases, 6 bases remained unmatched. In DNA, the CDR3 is TGCGCCAGCAGCTTGAACCCCGGGACTAGCGGCTACAATGAGCAGTTCTTC. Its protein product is CASSLNPGTSGYNEQFF.

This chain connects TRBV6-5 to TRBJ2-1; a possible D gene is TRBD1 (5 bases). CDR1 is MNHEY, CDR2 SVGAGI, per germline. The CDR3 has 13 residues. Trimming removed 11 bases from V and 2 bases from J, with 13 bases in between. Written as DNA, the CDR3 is TGTGCCTTGGTGCAGGGTCCCTACAATGAGCAGTTCTTC. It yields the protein CALVQGPYNEQFF.

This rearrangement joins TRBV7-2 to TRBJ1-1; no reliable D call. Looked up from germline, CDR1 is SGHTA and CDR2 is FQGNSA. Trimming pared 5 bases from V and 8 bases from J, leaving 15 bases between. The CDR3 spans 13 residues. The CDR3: CASSPTTGSEAFF. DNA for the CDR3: TGTGCCAGCAGCCCTACGACGGGATCAGAAGCTTTCTTT.

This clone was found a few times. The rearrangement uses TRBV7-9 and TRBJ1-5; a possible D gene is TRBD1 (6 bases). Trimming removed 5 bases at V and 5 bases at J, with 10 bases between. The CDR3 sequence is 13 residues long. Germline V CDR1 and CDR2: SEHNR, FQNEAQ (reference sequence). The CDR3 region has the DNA TGTGCCAGCAGCCTGGACAGCCATCAGCCCCAGCATTTT. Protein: CASSLDSHQPQHF.

The CDR3 DNA reads TGTGCCAGCAGCTTACAAGGCAGGTCCTCCTACGAGCAGTACTTC. This translates into CASSLQGRSSYEQYF. This chain links TRBV7-9 with TRBJ2-7; D unclear. Germline lookup yields CDR1 SEHNR and CDR2 FQNEAQ (reference sequence). The CDR3 consists of 15 residues. Trimming took off 2 bases at V and 0 bases at J, with 11 bases between the two ends.

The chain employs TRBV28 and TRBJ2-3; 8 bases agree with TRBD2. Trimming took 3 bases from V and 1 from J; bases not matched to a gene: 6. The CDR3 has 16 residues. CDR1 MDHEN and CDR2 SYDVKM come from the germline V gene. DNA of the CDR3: TGTGCCAGCAGTTTTCTGGGTAGCGGGGGCACAGATACGCAGTATTTT. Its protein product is CASSFLGSGGTDTQYF.

The CDR3 region is CASSLSGQGGGGYTF. The CDR3 coding sequence is TGTGCCAGCAGTTTATCGGGACAGGGAGGCGGTGGCTACACCTTC. V is TRBV27 and J is TRBJ1-2; 9 nucleotides align to TRBD1. The CDR3 runs 15 residues. Germline V lookup: CDR1 MNHEY, CDR2 SMNVEV (reference sequence). V was clipped by 0 bases and J by 7 bases; unmatched bases: 6.

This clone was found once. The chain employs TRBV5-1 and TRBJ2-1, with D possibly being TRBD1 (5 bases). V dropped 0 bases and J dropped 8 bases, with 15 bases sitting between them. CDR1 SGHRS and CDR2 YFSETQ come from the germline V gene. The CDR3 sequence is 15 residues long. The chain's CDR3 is CASSLESGQGHEQFF. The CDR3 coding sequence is TGCGCCAGCAGCTTGGAATCAGGGCAAGGACATGAGCAGTTCTTC. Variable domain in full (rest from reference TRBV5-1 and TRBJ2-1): KAGVTQTPRYLIKTRGQQVTLSCSPISGHRSVSWYQQTPGQGLQFLFEYFSETQRNKGNFPGRFSGRQFSNSRSEMNVSTLELGDSALYLCASSLESGQGHEQFFGPGTRLTVL.

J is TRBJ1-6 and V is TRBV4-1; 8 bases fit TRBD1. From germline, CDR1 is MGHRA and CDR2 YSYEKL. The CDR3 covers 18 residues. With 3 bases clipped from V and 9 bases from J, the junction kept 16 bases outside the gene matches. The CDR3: CASSQEDPRQGMISPLHF. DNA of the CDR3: TGCGCCAGCAGCCAGGAGGACCCTAGACAGGGGATGATTTCACCCCTCCACTTT.

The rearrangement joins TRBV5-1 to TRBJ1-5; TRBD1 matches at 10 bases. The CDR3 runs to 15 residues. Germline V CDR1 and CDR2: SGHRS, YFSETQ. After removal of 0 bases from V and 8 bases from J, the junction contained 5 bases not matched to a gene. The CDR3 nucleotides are TGCGCCAGCAGCTTGGGACAGGGGGCAGGGGAGCCCCAGCATTTT. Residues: CASSLGQGAGEPQHF.

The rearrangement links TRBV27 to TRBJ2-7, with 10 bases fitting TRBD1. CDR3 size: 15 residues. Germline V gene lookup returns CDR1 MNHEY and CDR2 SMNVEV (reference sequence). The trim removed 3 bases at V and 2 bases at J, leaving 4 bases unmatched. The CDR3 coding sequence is TGTGCCAGCAGTTTGACCGGGACAGGGGCCTACGAGCAGTACTTC. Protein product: CASSLTGTGAYEQYF.

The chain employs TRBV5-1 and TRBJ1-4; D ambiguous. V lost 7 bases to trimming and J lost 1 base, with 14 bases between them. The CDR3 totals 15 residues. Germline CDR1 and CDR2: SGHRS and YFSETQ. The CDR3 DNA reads TGCGCCAGCTCCTCATCTCGGGTAACTAATGAAAAACTGTTTTTT. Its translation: CASSSSRVTNEKLFF.

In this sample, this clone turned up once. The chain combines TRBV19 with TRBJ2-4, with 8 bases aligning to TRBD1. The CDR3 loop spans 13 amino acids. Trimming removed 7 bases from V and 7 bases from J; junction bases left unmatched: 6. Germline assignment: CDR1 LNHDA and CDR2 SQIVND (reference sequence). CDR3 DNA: TGTGCCAGTATTAGGACAGGGACGAACATTCAGTACTTC. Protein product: CASIRTGTNIQYF.

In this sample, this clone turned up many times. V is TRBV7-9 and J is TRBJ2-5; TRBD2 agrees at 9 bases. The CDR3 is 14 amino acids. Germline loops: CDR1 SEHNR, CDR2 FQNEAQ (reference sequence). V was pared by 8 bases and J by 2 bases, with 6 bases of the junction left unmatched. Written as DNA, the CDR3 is TGTGCCAGCGAGAGCGGGGGGCTTCAAGAGACCCAGTACTTC. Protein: CASESGGLQETQYF. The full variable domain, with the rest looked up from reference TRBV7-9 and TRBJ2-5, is DTGVSQNPRHKITKRGQNVTFRCDPISEHNRLYWYRQTLGQGPEFLTYFQNEAQLEKSRLLSDRFSAERPKGSFSTLEIQRTEQGDSAMYLCASESGGLQETQYFGPGTRLLVL.

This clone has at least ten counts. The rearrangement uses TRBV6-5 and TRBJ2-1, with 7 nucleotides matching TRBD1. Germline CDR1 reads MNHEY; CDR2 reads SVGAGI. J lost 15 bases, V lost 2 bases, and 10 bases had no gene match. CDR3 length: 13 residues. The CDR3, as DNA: TGTGCCAGCAGTTACAGTGGGACAGCTTCGCTGTTCTTC. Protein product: CASSYSGTASLFF.

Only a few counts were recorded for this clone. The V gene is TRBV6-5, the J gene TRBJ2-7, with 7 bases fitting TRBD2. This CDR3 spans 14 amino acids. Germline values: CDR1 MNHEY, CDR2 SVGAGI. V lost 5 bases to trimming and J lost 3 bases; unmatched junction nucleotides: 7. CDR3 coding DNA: TGTGCCAGCAGTCCAACGGGGGGAGTCTACGAGCAGTACTTC. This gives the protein CASSPTGGVYEQYF.

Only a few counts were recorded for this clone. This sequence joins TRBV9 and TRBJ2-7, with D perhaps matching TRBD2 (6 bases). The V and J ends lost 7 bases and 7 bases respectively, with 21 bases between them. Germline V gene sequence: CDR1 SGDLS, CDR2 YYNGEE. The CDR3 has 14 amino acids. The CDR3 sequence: CASSSPGTGGEQYF. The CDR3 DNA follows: TGTGCCAGCTCCTCTCCCGGGACCGGAGGGGAGCAGTACTTC.

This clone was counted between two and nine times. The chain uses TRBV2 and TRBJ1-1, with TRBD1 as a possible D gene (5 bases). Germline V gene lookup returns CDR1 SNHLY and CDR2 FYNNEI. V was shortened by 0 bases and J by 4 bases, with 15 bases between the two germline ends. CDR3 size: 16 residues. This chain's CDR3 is CASSEAFPQGRTEAFF. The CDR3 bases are TGTGCCAGCAGTGAAGCGTTTCCCCAGGGTCGCACTGAAGCTTTCTTT.

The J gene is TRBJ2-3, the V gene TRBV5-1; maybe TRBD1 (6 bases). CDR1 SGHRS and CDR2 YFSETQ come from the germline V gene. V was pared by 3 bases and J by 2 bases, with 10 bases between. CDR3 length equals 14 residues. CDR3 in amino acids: CASSSRDITDTQYF. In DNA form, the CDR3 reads TGCGCCAGCAGCTCCAGGGACATCACAGATACGCAGTATTTT.

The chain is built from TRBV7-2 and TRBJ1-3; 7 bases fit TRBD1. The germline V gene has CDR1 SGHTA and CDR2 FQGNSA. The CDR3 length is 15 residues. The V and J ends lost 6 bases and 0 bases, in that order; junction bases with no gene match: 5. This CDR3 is CASSLQGFSGNTIYF. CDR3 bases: TGTGCCAGCAGTCTACAGGGGTTCTCTGGAAACACCATATATTTT.